This record concerns one TCR beta chain sequence. Using immunoSEQ multiplex PCR, the repertoire was profiled, and TCRdb retains in-frame clones only, with some absent. The sample has about 210,000 clones, around nine tenths seen once. These data are taken from a study of blood T cell repertoires in COVID-19. Study-level background: From T cells, B-cell-depleted T cells, or PBMCs came the material, which was cDNA or gDNA.

The germline CDR1 and CDR2 sequences are ENHRY and SYGVKD. V was pared by 4 bases and J by 6 bases, with 5 bases of the junction left unmatched. The CDR3 is 14 residues long. The chain combines TRBV10-3 with TRBJ1-2; 10 positions match TRBD1. The clonotype comes from a man between 18 and 35 years old with active or convalescent COVID-19. Sequenced input: peripheral blood. Here the CDR3 DNA reads TGTGCCATCAGTGTGGACAGGGGGGTCGATGGCTACACCTTC. Translation: CAISVDRGVDGYTF.